Below, one TCR beta chain is given with its context. This sample was included in a study of blood T cell repertoires in COVID-19. At the level of the study: Material from acute and convalescent COVID-19 was sourced from the United States, Italy and Spain.

The table came from immunoSEQ multiplex PCR; TCRdb's copy has only in-frame clones and leaves some out. The sample yields approximately 240,000 clones, around 82% seen once. Trimming removed 6 bases from V and 4 bases from J; junction bases left unmatched: 6. The CDR3 sequence is 13 residues long. Germline loops: CDR1 KGHSH, CDR2 LQKENI. Sequencing was performed on peripheral blood. The receptor was derived from a woman older than 75 with active or convalescent COVID-19. The chain is built from TRBV18 and TRBJ2-7; 7 bases map to TRBD1. CDR3 sequence: CASSRDSLYEQYF. CDR3 nucleotides: TGTGCCAGCTCTAGGGACAGTCTTTACGAGCAGTACTTC.